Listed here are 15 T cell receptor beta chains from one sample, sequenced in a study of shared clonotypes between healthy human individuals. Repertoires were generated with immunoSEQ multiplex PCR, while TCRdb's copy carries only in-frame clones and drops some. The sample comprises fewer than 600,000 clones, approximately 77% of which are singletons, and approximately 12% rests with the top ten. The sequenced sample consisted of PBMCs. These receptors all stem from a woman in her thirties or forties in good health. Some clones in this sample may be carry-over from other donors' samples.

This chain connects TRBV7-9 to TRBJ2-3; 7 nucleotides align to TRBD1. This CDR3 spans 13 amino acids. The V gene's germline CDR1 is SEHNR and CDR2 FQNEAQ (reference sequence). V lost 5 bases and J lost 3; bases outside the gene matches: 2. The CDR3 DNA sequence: TGTGCCAGCAGCAGACAGGGTACAGATACGCAGTATTTT. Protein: CASSRQGTDTQYF.

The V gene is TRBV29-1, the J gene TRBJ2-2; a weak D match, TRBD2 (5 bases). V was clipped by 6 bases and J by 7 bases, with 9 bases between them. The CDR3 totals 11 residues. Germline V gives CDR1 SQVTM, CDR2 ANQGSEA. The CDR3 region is CSVERGGELFF. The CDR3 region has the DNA TGCAGCGTCGAACGGGGCGGGGAGCTGTTTTTT.

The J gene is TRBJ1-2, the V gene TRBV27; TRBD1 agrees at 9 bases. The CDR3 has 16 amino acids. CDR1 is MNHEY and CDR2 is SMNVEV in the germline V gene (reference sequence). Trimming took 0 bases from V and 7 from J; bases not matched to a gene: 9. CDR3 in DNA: TGTGCCAGCAGTTTATCATTCGGACAGGGGCGAAGTGGCTACACCTTC. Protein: CASSLSFGQGRSGYTF.

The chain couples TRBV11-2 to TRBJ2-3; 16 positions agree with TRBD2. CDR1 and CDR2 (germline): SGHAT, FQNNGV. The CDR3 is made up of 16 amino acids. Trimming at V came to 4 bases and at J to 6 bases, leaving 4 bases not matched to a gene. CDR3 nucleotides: TGTGCCAGCAGCTCGGGACTAGCGGGAGGGAGGGATACGCAGTATTTT. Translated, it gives CASSSGLAGGRDTQYF.

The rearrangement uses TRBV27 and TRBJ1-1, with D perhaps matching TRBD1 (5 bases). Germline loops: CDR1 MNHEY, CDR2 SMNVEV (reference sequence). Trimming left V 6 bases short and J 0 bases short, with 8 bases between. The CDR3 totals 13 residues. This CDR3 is CASRWGLNTEAFF. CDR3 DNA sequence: TGTGCCAGCAGATGGGGGTTGAACACTGAAGCTTTCTTT.

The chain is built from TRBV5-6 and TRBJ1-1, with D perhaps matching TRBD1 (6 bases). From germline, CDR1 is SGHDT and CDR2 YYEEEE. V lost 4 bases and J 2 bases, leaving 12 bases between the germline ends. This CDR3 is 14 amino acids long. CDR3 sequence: CASSPGQPNTEAFF. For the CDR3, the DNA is TGTGCCAGCAGCCCGGGACAACCAAACACTGAAGCTTTCTTT. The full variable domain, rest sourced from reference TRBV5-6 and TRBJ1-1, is DAGVTQSPTHLIKTRGQQVTLRCSPKSGHDTVSWYQQALGQGPQFIFQYYEEEERQRGNFPDRFSGHQFPNYSSELNVNALLLGDSALYLCASSPGQPNTEAFFGQGTRLTVV.

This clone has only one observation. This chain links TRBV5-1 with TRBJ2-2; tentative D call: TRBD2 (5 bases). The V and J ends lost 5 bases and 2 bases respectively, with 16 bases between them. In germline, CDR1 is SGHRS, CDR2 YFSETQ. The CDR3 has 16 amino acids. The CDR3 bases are TGCGCCAGCAGAGGCCCAGGACTGGTAAACACCGGGGAGCTGTTTTTT. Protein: CASRGPGLVNTGELFF.

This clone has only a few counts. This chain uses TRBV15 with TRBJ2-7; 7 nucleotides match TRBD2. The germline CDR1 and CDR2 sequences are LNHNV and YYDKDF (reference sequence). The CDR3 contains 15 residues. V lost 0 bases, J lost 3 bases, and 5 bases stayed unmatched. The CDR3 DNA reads TGTGCCACCAGCAGAGATAGGGAGGGCCGCTACGAGCAGTACTTC. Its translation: CATSRDREGRYEQYF.

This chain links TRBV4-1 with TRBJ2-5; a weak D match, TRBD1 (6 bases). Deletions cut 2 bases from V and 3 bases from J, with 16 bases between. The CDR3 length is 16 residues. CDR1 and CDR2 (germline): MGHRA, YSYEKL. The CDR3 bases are TGCGCCAGCAGCCAACAAAGGGGGTTGGGGGAAGAGACCCAGTACTTC. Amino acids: CASSQQRGLGEETQYF.

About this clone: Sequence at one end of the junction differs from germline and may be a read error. The chain's CDR3 is CSARVSGGHAF. Here the CDR3 DNA reads TGCAGTGCTAGAGTCAGCGGTGGCCACGCCTTC. The chain joins TRBV20-1 to TRBJ1-2; no clear D. The CDR3 spans 11 residues. Germline values: CDR1 DFQATT, CDR2 SNEGSKA (reference sequence).

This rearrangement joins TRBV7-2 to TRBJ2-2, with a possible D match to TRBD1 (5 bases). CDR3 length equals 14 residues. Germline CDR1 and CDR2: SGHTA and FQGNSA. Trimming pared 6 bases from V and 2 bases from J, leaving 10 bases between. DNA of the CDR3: TGTGCCAGCAGGCAAGACAGTAACACCGGGGAGCTGTTTTTT. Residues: CASRQDSNTGELFF.

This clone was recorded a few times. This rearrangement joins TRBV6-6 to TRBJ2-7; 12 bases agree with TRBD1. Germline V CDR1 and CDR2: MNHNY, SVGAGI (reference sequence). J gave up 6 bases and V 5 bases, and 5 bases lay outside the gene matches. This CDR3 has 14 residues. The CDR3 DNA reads TGTGCCAGCAGTACCGGGACAGGGGGCCTCGAGCAGTACTTC. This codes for CASSTGTGGLEQYF.

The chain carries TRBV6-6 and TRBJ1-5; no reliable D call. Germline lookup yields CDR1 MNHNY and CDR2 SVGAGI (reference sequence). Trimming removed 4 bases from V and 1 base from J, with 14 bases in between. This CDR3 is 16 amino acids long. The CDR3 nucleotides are TGTGCCAGCAGTTCCCCGGACTCTGGGAGCAATCAGCCCCAGCATTTT. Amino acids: CASSSPDSGSNQPQHF.

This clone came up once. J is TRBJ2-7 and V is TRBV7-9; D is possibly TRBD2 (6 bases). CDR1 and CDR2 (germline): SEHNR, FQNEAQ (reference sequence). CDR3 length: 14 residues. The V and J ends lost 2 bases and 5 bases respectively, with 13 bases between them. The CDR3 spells CASSLKGGLDEQYF. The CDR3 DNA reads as TGTGCCAGCAGCTTAAAGGGAGGTTTAGACGAGCAGTACTTC.

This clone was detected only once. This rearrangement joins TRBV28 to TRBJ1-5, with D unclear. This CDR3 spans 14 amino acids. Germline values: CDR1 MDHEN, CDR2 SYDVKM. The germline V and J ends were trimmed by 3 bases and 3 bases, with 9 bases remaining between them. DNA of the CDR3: TGTGCCAGCAGTTTGACGGGGTACAATCAGCCCCAGCATTTT. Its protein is CASSLTGYNQPQHF.